The 27 T cell receptor beta chains below come from one sample, sequenced in a study of beta chain features in type 1 diabetes. TCRB transcripts that were expressed got sequenced, as all of the isolated RNA had been reverse transcribed. Only in-frame clones appear in the TCRdb table, and some are missing; sequencing was by immunoSEQ multiplex PCR. The sample has under 450,000 clones, less than 15% seen once. Sequencing was carried out using naive CD4+ T cells from blood. These receptors all stem from a woman aged 18-35 years in good health.

The chain employs TRBV6-6 and TRBJ2-1; TRBD2 matches 9 bases. Germline values: CDR1 MNHNY, CDR2 SVGAGI (reference sequence). The CDR3 is 10 amino acids. The V and J ends lost 5 bases and 16 bases, in that order; junction bases with no gene match: 3. The CDR3 region has the DNA TGTGCCAGCAGTGGGACTAGCTACTTCTTC. This gives the protein CASSGTSYFF.

The CDR3 here is CASSPQGYYGYTF. The CDR3 DNA reads as TGTGCCAGCAGCCCACAGGGTTACTATGGCTACACCTTC. The rearrangement joins TRBV7-2 to TRBJ1-2; a possible D gene is TRBD1 (6 bases). Germline CDR1 and CDR2: SGHTA and FQGNSA. V shed 5 bases and J shed 3 bases, with 10 bases lying between them. This CDR3 is built from 13 residues.

This clone was picked up a small number of times. The chain combines TRBV30 with TRBJ2-3, with D unresolved. CDR3 length: 15 amino acids. Trimming cost V 0 bases and J 4 bases, with 14 bases left between them. Germline CDR1 reads GTSNPN; CDR2 reads SVGIG (reference sequence). CDR3 region: CAWSVGLSQADTQYF. Written as DNA, the CDR3 is TGTGCCTGGAGTGTTGGGCTCTCTCAGGCAGATACGCAGTATTTT.

This clone was observed a few times. This chain links TRBV19 with TRBJ2-2, with D perhaps TRBD2 (5 bases). CDR1 LNHDA and CDR2 SQIVND come from the germline V gene (reference sequence). This CDR3 has 15 residues. V lost 1 base and J 5 bases, leaving 11 bases between the germline ends. The CDR3: CASSIVRGSTGELFF. CDR3 DNA: TGTGCCAGTAGTATAGTTCGGGGATCTACCGGGGAGCTGTTTTTT.

This clone occurred a few times. As DNA, the CDR3 is TGTGCCAGCTCACCCGGGACAGATTATCAGCCCCAGCATTTT. Amino acids: CASSPGTDYQPQHF. The chain joins TRBV18 to TRBJ1-5; 7 bases are shared with TRBD1. The CDR3 has 14 residues. Per the germline V gene, CDR1 is KGHSH and CDR2 is LQKENI. Trimming cost V 3 bases and J 5 bases; bases outside gene matches: 4.

The rearrangement uses TRBV7-9 and TRBJ2-3; 9 bases are shared with TRBD1. This CDR3 contains 15 residues. The germline V gene encodes CDR1 SEHNR and CDR2 FQNEAQ (reference sequence). The V segment lost 4 bases and the J segment 1 base; nucleotides outside the gene matches: 3. The CDR3 loop reads CASSSNRGRTDTQYF. In nucleotides, the CDR3 is TGTGCCAGCAGCTCCAACAGGGGGCGCACAGATACGCAGTATTTT. The full variable domain, completed using reference TRBV7-9 and TRBJ2-3, is DTGVSQNPRHKITKRGQNVTFRCDPISEHNRLYWYRQTLGQGPEFLTYFQNEAQLEKSRLLSDRFSAERPKGSFSTLEIQRTEQGDSAMYLCASSSNRGRTDTQYFGPGTRLTVL.

The V gene is TRBV9, the J gene TRBJ2-6; D perhaps matches TRBD1 (6 bases). Germline V lookup: CDR1 SGDLS, CDR2 YYNGEE. The CDR3 consists of 17 residues. V was pared by 1 base and J by 0 bases, with 11 bases between. CDR3 region: CASSVKTGFSGANVLTF. For the CDR3, the DNA is TGTGCCAGCAGCGTAAAAACAGGGTTCTCTGGGGCCAACGTCCTGACTTTC.

V is TRBV7-9 and J is TRBJ2-3; D is undetermined. Trimming stripped 4 bases from V and 7 bases from J, with 3 bases between. CDR3 length equals 10 residues. The germline V gene encodes CDR1 SEHNR and CDR2 FQNEAQ (reference sequence). CDR3 sequence reads: CASSSNTQYF. In nucleotides, the CDR3 is TGTGCCAGCAGCTCCAATACGCAGTATTTT. Drawing the rest from reference TRBV7-9 and TRBJ2-3, the complete variable domain is DTGVSQNPRHKITKRGQNVTFRCDPISEHNRLYWYRQTLGQGPEFLTYFQNEAQLEKSRLLSDRFSAERPKGSFSTLEIQRTEQGDSAMYLCASSSNTQYFGPGTRLTVL.

This clone has more than one count but fewer than ten. The chain combines TRBV19 with TRBJ2-6, with D perhaps matching TRBD1 (6 bases). Germline V gene lookup returns CDR1 LNHDA and CDR2 SQIVND (reference sequence). The CDR3 extends over 14 amino acids. Trimming shortened V by 6 bases and J by 1 base, and 7 bases separated the two germline ends. In DNA, the CDR3 is TGTGCCAGTAGACAGGGATCTGGGGCCAACGTCCTGACTTTC. Amino acid sequence: CASRQGSGANVLTF.

Concerning this clone itself: In the same sample, other DNA sequences code for this CDR3. The rearrangement joins TRBV30 to TRBJ2-3; 7 bases agree with TRBD2. This CDR3 comprises 12 residues. The J segment lost 6 bases and the V segment lost 4 bases, leaving 4 bases of the junction unmatched. Germline CDR1 is GTSNPN and CDR2 is SVGIG (reference sequence). CDR3 nucleotide sequence: TGTGCCTGGACTAGCGGCCCGGATACGCAGTATTTT. This encodes CAWTSGPDTQYF. The variable domain in full, with the rest retrieved from reference TRBV30 and TRBJ2-3, is SQTIHQWPATLVQPVGSPLSLECTVEGTSNPNLYWYRQAAGRGLQLLFYSVGIGQISSEVPQNLSASRPQDRQFILSSKKLLLSDSGFYLCAWTSGPDTQYFGPGTRLTVL.

This clone was detected a few times. The rearrangement links TRBV7-8 to TRBJ2-3, with 8 bases fitting TRBD1. Germline V gives CDR1 SGHVS, CDR2 FQNEAQ. Losses at the gene ends were 4 bases for V and 5 bases for J; bases not matched to a gene: 14. This CDR3 contains 17 residues. CDR3 bases: TGTGCCAGCAGCTCGTGGGGAGGACAGGGCGCCGGAGATACGCAGTATTTT. Translated, it gives CASSSWGGQGAGDTQYF. Drawing the rest from reference TRBV7-8 and TRBJ2-3, the complete variable domain is GAGVSQSPRYKVAKRGQDVALRCDPISGHVSLFWYQQALGQGPEFLTYFQNEAQLDKSGLPSDRFFAERPEGSVSTLKIQRTQQEDSAVYLCASSSWGGQGAGDTQYFGPGTRLTVL.

This clone has just a few counts. CDR3 residues: CSVNTGNTEAFF. For the CDR3, the DNA is TGCAGCGTGAATACAGGGAACACTGAAGCTTTCTTT. V usage is TRBV29-1 and J usage is TRBJ1-1; tentatively, D is TRBD1 (5 bases). The CDR3 runs to 12 residues. Trimming left V 6 bases short and J 1 base short, with 9 bases between. The germline CDR1 and CDR2 sequences are SQVTM and ANQGSEA.

This clone was found a few times. The chain links TRBV11-2 to TRBJ2-7; 7 bases align to TRBD1. Germline V CDR1 and CDR2: SGHAT, FQNNGV. This CDR3 region has 13 residues. Unmatched junction bases numbered 3, after V lost 3 bases and J lost 4 bases. CDR3 bases: TGTGCCAGCAGCTTCACAGGGGTTTACGAGCAGTACTTC. Translation: CASSFTGVYEQYF.

As concerns this clone: One junction end disagrees with the germline gene, perhaps due to a read error. The chain combines TRBV28 with TRBJ1-1, with D hard to call. The CDR3 is 13 residues long. CDR1 MDHEN and CDR2 SYDVKM come from the germline V gene. This chain's CDR3 is CASSLKDGIRPLF. Written as DNA, the CDR3 is TGTGCCAGCAGTTTAAAGGACGGGATTCGACCCCTCTTT.

The V call is TRBV25-1, the J call TRBJ1-5; 7 positions agree with TRBD1. CDR3 length equals 12 residues. Germline V lookup: CDR1 MGHDK, CDR2 SYGVNS. J was trimmed by 6 bases and V by 4 bases; bases with no gene match: 0. The CDR3 nucleotides read TGTGCCAGCAGTGGGACAGGTCAGCCCCAGCATTTT. Protein sequence: CASSGTGQPQHF.

The chain links TRBV9 to TRBJ1-1; D perhaps matches TRBD1 (5 bases). Trimming shortened V by 7 bases and J by 5 bases, and 9 bases separated the two germline ends. Germline assignment: CDR1 SGDLS and CDR2 YYNGEE. This CDR3 region has 11 residues. CDR3 region: CASAGLTEAFF. CDR3 nucleotide sequence: TGTGCCAGCGCAGGGCTGACTGAAGCTTTCTTT.

This clone was counted only a few times. The chain links TRBV4-2 to TRBJ2-1; perhaps TRBD2 as D (6 bases). Germline V gene data show CDR1 as LGHNA and CDR2 as YNFKEQ. The CDR3 totals 15 residues. V lost 3 bases and J lost 0, with 9 bases in between. The CDR3 DNA is TGTGCCAGCAGCCACAGCGGGCCCTCCTACAATGAGCAGTTCTTC. Translated, it gives CASSHSGPSYNEQFF.

This clone was observed a few times. The chain carries TRBV18 and TRBJ2-7, with TRBD2 matching 13 bases. The CDR3 is made up of 17 amino acids. The V and J ends lost 2 bases and 2 bases, in that order; junction bases with no gene match: 6. Germline CDR1 KGHSH, CDR2 LQKENI. As DNA, the CDR3 is TGTGCCAGCTCACCAACGGGACTAGCGGGAAACCCCTACGAGCAGTACTTC. This codes for CASSPTGLAGNPYEQYF. Full variable domain (rest looked up from reference TRBV18 and TRBJ2-7): NAGVMQNPRHLVRRRGQEARLRCSPMKGHSHVYWYRQLPEEGLKFMVYLQKENIIDESGMPKERFSAEFPKEGPSILRIQQVVRGDSAAYFCASSPTGLAGNPYEQYFGPGTRLTVT.

This clone was picked up a small number of times. The V and J genes are TRBV13 and TRBJ2-5; D is unresolved. This CDR3 is 12 amino acids long. The V gene's germline CDR1 is PRHDT and CDR2 FYEKMQ (reference sequence). Trimming pared 6 bases from V and 4 bases from J, leaving 9 bases between. CDR3 in DNA: TGTGCCAGCAGGCAATCAGGAGAGACCCAGTACTTC. Protein product: CASRQSGETQYF.

This clone was observed a few times. This same CDR3 is encoded by further DNA sequences in the sample. V gene TRBV29-1 combines with J gene TRBJ2-7; 11 bases agree with TRBD2. Trimming removed 6 bases from V and 4 bases from J; junction bases left unmatched: 5. This CDR3 comprises 13 residues. Germline V gives CDR1 SQVTM, CDR2 ANQGSEA. CDR3 sequence: CSVGLAGGYEQYF. The CDR3 DNA sequence: TGCAGCGTCGGACTAGCGGGCGGGTACGAGCAGTACTTC.

The J gene is TRBJ2-5, the V gene TRBV2, with 8 bases fitting TRBD1. The CDR3 covers 14 residues. Per the germline V gene, CDR1 is SNHLY and CDR2 is FYNNEI. After removal of 3 bases from V and 5 bases from J, the junction contained 5 bases not matched to a gene. The CDR3 DNA follows: TGTGCCAGCAGTGAGGACAGGGTTCGCGAGACCCAGTACTTC. This sequence encodes CASSEDRVRETQYF.

This rearrangement joins TRBV9 to TRBJ1-4; D is undetermined. From germline, CDR1 is SGDLS and CDR2 YYNGEE. CDR3 length equals 15 residues. The V end was cut by 0 bases, the J end by 0 bases, with 6 bases between. CDR3 bases: TGTGCCAGCAGCGTAGGGGCAGCAACTAATGAAAAACTGTTTTTT. Protein: CASSVGAATNEKLFF. Supplemented by reference TRBV9 and TRBJ1-4, the full variable domain reads DSGVTQTPKHLITATGQRVTLRCSPRSGDLSVYWYQQSLDQGLQFLIQYYNGEERAKGNILERFSAQQFPDLHSELNLSSLELGDSALYFCASSVGAATNEKLFFGSGTQLSVL.

A few counts support this clone. This chain links TRBV5-4 with TRBJ2-5; tentatively, D is TRBD2 (6 bases). The V and J ends lost 3 bases and 2 bases respectively, with 14 bases between them. CDR3 length: 15 amino acids. Germline-derived CDR1 and CDR2 are SGHNT and YYREEE (reference sequence). The CDR3 sequence is CASSSFGRGQETQYF. The CDR3 coding sequence is TGTGCCAGCAGCTCCTTCGGACGGGGGCAAGAGACCCAGTACTTC.

The rearrangement joins TRBV9 to TRBJ1-2; 8 nucleotides agree with TRBD1. The CDR3 runs 15 residues. V lost 4 bases, J lost 3 bases, and 8 bases stayed unmatched. Germline CDR1 is SGDLS and CDR2 is YYNGEE. This chain's CDR3 is CASSPKGQADYGYTF. The CDR3 region has the DNA TGTGCCAGCAGCCCGAAGGGACAGGCGGACTATGGCTACACCTTC.

The rearrangement uses TRBV9 and TRBJ1-2; D perhaps matches TRBD1 (6 bases). Germline CDR1 is SGDLS and CDR2 is YYNGEE. The V end was cut by 3 bases, the J end by 4 bases, with 10 bases between. The CDR3 loop spans 13 amino acids. CDR3 sequence: CASSDLTGYGYTF. CDR3 DNA sequence: TGTGCCAGCAGCGACCTGACAGGCTATGGCTACACCTTC. Looking up the rest from reference TRBV9 and TRBJ1-2 gives the full variable domain: DSGVTQTPKHLITATGQRVTLRCSPRSGDLSVYWYQQSLDQGLQFLIQYYNGEERAKGNILERFSAQQFPDLHSELNLSSLELGDSALYFCASSDLTGYGYTFGSGTRLTVV.

The V call is TRBV5-6, the J call TRBJ2-7; 8 nucleotides line up with TRBD1. Germline V gene lookup returns CDR1 SGHDT and CDR2 YYEEEE. The CDR3 length is 14 residues. Trimming took 3 bases from V and 7 from J; bases not matched to a gene: 9. The CDR3, as DNA: TGTGCCAGCAGCTGGGACAGGTTTCTTATGGAGCAGTACTTC. Amino acid sequence: CASSWDRFLMEQYF.

As DNA, the CDR3 is TGTGCCAGCAGTTACGGGAGGGAGAGACGCTACACCTTC. Amino acids: CASSYGRERRYTF. This rearrangement joins TRBV6-6 to TRBJ1-2; no clear D gene. V was shortened by 2 bases and J by 9 bases, with 13 bases between the two germline ends. The CDR3 spans 13 residues. Germline V gene lookup returns CDR1 MNHNY and CDR2 SVGAGI (reference sequence).